Following are 21 T cell receptor beta chains from one sample sequenced in a study of T cell responses to AZD1222 COVID-19 vaccine. The assay was immunoSEQ multiplex PCR, and TCRdb's table has in-frame clones only and misses some. The sample includes about 90,000 clones, under 95% of them seen just once. Here the sequenced sample was peripheral blood, taken on day 0 of MenACWY control vaccination. The receptor source for this set is an adult in good health.

The V and J genes are TRBV7-2 and TRBJ2-3; TRBD2 is a possible D gene (6 bases). Trimming stripped 5 bases from V and 0 bases from J, with 15 bases between. CDR3 size: 16 residues. Germline V gene sequence: CDR1 SGHTA, CDR2 FQGNSA. The CDR3 DNA reads as TGTGCCAGCAGCACCATAGCGGATACTAGCACAGATACGCAGTATTTT. This translates into CASSTIADTSTDTQYF.

The chain couples TRBV6-6 to TRBJ2-2, with 14 bases matching TRBD2. The CDR3 length is 18 residues. Germline V CDR1 and CDR2: MNHNY, SVGAGI (reference sequence). The V gene end was trimmed by 5 bases and the J gene end by 5 bases; junction bases not matched to a gene: 10. This CDR3 reads CASSQTSGGAQGTGELFF. CDR3 nucleotide sequence: TGTGCCAGCAGTCAGACTAGCGGGGGGGCCCAAGGGACCGGGGAGCTGTTTTTT.

The rearrangement joins TRBV28 to TRBJ1-5; 10 bases align to TRBD1. The germline CDR1 and CDR2 sequences are MDHEN and SYDVKM. The junction had 6 bases not matched to a gene; V was cut back by 10 bases and J by 6 bases. The CDR3 runs 13 residues. CDR3 amino acids: CATSGQGFQPQHF. The CDR3 DNA is TGTGCCACCTCGGGACAGGGGTTTCAGCCCCAGCATTTT.

This clone was observed a few times. The rearrangement joins TRBV24-1 to TRBJ2-1, with 7 bases that match TRBD1. The CDR3 totals 11 residues. CDR1 KGHDR and CDR2 SFDVKD come from the germline V gene. The J segment lost 7 bases and the V segment lost 10 bases, leaving 3 bases of the junction unmatched. The CDR3 reads CATQGMNEQFF. The CDR3, as DNA: TGTGCCACACAGGGGATGAATGAGCAGTTCTTC.

The genes are TRBV20-1 and TRBJ1-5, with D possibly matching TRBD1 (6 bases). V shed 3 bases and J shed 3 bases, with 18 bases lying between them. This CDR3 has 16 amino acids. Germline loops: CDR1 DFQATT, CDR2 SNEGSKA (reference sequence). CDR3 coding DNA: TGCAGTGCTAGTTCACAGGGCCCTTCCCCCAATCAGCCCCAGCATTTT. It encodes CSASSQGPSPNQPQHF.

V usage is TRBV5-6 and J usage is TRBJ2-2; D not certain. This CDR3 has 13 amino acids. CDR1 and CDR2 (germline): SGHDT, YYEEEE. Between the trimmed V and J ends, which lost 3 bases and 8 bases, there was a span of 11 bases. The DNA for the CDR3 is TGTGCCAGCAGCTGGACGGGCCGTGGGGAGCTGTTTTTT. Amino acid sequence: CASSWTGRGELFF.

The chain links TRBV2 to TRBJ1-2; D is perhaps TRBD1 (6 bases). Germline V gives CDR1 SNHLY, CDR2 FYNNEI. V gave up 0 bases and J gave up 7 bases, with 9 bases separating them. This CDR3 is 13 amino acids long. CDR3 residues: CASSEATGSGYTF. CDR3 sequence (DNA): TGTGCCAGCAGTGAAGCGACAGGAAGTGGCTACACCTTC.

The chain uses TRBV11-2 and TRBJ2-2; no definite D call. The CDR3 loop spans 17 amino acids. Germline V gene sequence: CDR1 SGHAT, CDR2 FQNNGV. V was clipped by 0 bases and J by 1 base, with 12 bases between them. This CDR3 reads CASSLDLRRMNTGELFF. CDR3 DNA: TGTGCCAGCAGCTTAGATCTGAGGCGGATGAACACCGGGGAGCTGTTTTTT.

V usage is TRBV29-1 and J usage is TRBJ1-5; D is perhaps TRBD1 (5 bases). Germline CDR1 and CDR2: SQVTM and ANQGSEA. This CDR3 has 13 residues. V was cut by 4 bases and J by 5 bases, with 12 bases left in between. The CDR3 is CSVVGQGDQPQHF. DNA of the CDR3: TGCAGCGTTGTGGGGCAAGGGGATCAGCCCCAGCATTTT.

This chain links TRBV28 with TRBJ1-1; D is undetermined. Germline assignment: CDR1 MDHEN and CDR2 SYDVKM. This CDR3 has 16 residues. The V end was cut by 6 bases, the J end by 0 bases, with 17 bases between. CDR3 sequence (DNA): TGTGCCAGCAGCGGCCCCAGGACGCCCCTGAACACTGAAGCTTTCTTT. Translated, it gives CASSGPRTPLNTEAFF.

The CDR3 bases are TGTGCCAGCAGTGAAAGTCGCGGCCCTCCCTGGGTGCAGTACTTC. Residues: CASSESRGPPWVQYF. This sequence joins TRBV6-1 and TRBJ2-7, with D hard to call. Germline CDR1 is MNHNS and CDR2 is SASEGT. The V end was cut by 2 bases, the J end by 9 bases, with 20 bases between. CDR3 size: 15 residues.

The J gene is TRBJ1-2, the V gene TRBV5-4; TRBD1 agrees at 7 bases. The CDR3 covers 13 residues. V was clipped by 5 bases and J by 4 bases; unmatched bases: 5. Germline V gives CDR1 SGHNT, CDR2 YYREEE (reference sequence). DNA for the CDR3: TGTGCCAGCAGTCCGGGACAGTCCTATGGCTACACCTTC. This translates into CASSPGQSYGYTF.

The rearrangement joins TRBV6-1 to TRBJ2-7; D call uncertain. V lost 1 base to trimming and J lost 4 bases, with 5 bases between them. CDR1 is MNHNS, CDR2 SASEGT, per germline. The CDR3 has 12 residues. The CDR3 protein is CASSEVWYEQYF. The CDR3 DNA is TGTGCCAGCAGTGAAGTCTGGTACGAGCAGTACTTC.

V usage is TRBV6-5 and J usage is TRBJ1-5; D remains ambiguous. Germline CDR1 reads MNHEY; CDR2 reads SVGAGI. Trimming removed 3 bases from V and 2 bases from J, with 5 bases in between. This CDR3 is built from 13 residues. This CDR3 reads CASSYGGNQPQHF. The CDR3 region has the DNA TGTGCCAGCAGTTATGGGGGCAATCAGCCCCAGCATTTT.

The chain joins TRBV5-6 to TRBJ1-2; no clear D gene. CDR3 length: 13 residues. Germline V gene data show CDR1 as SGHDT and CDR2 as YYEEEE. The V gene lost 0 bases and the J gene lost 4 bases, with 7 bases spanning the gap. CDR3 region: CASSLGVLYGYTF. In DNA, the CDR3 is TGTGCCAGCAGCTTGGGGGTCCTCTATGGCTACACCTTC.

The rearrangement joins TRBV18 to TRBJ1-6; D unresolved. This CDR3 has 15 residues. The germline V gene has CDR1 KGHSH and CDR2 LQKENI. V lost 3 bases, J lost 5 bases, and 11 bases lay in between. CDR3 bases: TGTGCCAGCTCACCGCTGGGGTCCAATAATTCACCCCTCCACTTT. This gives the protein CASSPLGSNNSPLHF.

The chain joins TRBV9 to TRBJ1-2; tentatively, D is TRBD1 (5 bases). Trimming pared 0 bases from V and 5 bases from J, leaving 17 bases between. The CDR3 is made up of 16 amino acids. Germline CDR1 SGDLS, CDR2 YYNGEE. The CDR3 loop reads CASSVDGRQGVYGYTF. CDR3 nucleotides: TGTGCCAGCAGCGTAGATGGTAGGCAGGGAGTGTATGGCTACACCTTC.

CDR3 sequence: CASSIGWQADGYTF. CDR3 DNA sequence: TGTGCCAGTAGTATTGGGTGGCAGGCTGATGGCTACACCTTC. V and J are TRBV19 and TRBJ1-2; D remains unclear. CDR1 is LNHDA and CDR2 is SQIVND in the germline V gene (reference sequence). Between the trimmed V and J ends, which lost 3 bases and 6 bases, there was a span of 14 bases. The CDR3 is 14 amino acids.

The V call is TRBV7-9, the J call TRBJ1-5; 9 nucleotides match TRBD1. CDR1 is SEHNR, CDR2 FQNEAQ, per germline (reference sequence). This CDR3 has 16 residues. Losses at the gene ends were 5 bases for V and 0 bases for J; bases not matched to a gene: 5. The CDR3 loop is CASSPGTGFSNQPQHF. The DNA of the CDR3 is TGTGCCAGCAGCCCCGGGACAGGGTTTAGCAATCAGCCCCAGCATTTT.

The V call is TRBV6-5, the J call TRBJ1-5; 7 bases match TRBD1. V shed 8 bases and J 2 bases; nucleotides not matched to a gene: 3. The CDR3 is 13 residues long. Per germline, CDR1 MNHEY and CDR2 SVGAGI. CDR3 protein: CASVDRGNQPQHF. The CDR3 nucleotides are TGTGCCAGCGTCGACAGGGGCAATCAGCCCCAGCATTTT.

V and J are TRBV4-2 and TRBJ2-3; 11 bases match TRBD2. Germline V gene lookup returns CDR1 LGHNA and CDR2 YNFKEQ. The CDR3 spans 19 residues. The V segment lost 1 base and the J segment 2 bases; nucleotides outside the gene matches: 11. This CDR3 reads CASSQGPLAGGLPTDTQYF. The CDR3 DNA is TGTGCCAGCAGCCAAGGCCCGCTAGCGGGGGGCCTACCCACAGATACGCAGTATTTT.